Shown below are 21 T cell receptor beta chains from a single sample sequenced in a study of patients and donors after allogeneic stem cell transplantation. MiXCR, applied by TCRdb to the RT-PCR reads, yields one record per CDR3 protein. The sample carries some 960,000 distinct CDR3 sequences, about a sixth recorded once. Sequences were obtained from blood, either unsorted or a sorted T cell fraction (not recorded which). Every receptor here comes from a human donor who was either an allogeneic HSCT recipient or a stem cell or donor lymphocyte infusion donor (not recorded which). It is not recorded whose cells these are; they may come from a transplant donor.

This clonotype appeared a few times. J is TRBJ1-2 and V is TRBV12-3 or TRBV12-4, with 7 bases identical to TRBD1. After removal of 10 bases from V and 7 bases from J, the junction contained 9 bases not matched to a gene. This CDR3 spans 12 amino acids. Written as DNA, the CDR3 is TGTGCCACCCAGTCAGGGGGAGGTGGCTACACCTTC. Its translation: CATQSGGGGYTF.

V is TRBV28 and J is TRBJ2-7, with D possibly being TRBD1 (6 bases). V lost 6 bases, J lost 0 bases, and 12 bases lay in between. Germline values: CDR1 MDHEN, CDR2 SYDVKM. The CDR3 runs to 14 residues. The CDR3 region is CASSQGSHSYEQYF. DNA for the CDR3: TGTGCCAGCAGCCAGGGGTCCCACTCCTACGAGCAGTACTTC.

Concerning this clonotype: The junction and the germline gene differ at one end; a read error may be behind it. The V and J genes are TRBV10-3 and TRBJ2-7; either TRBD1 or TRBD2 may supply D (5 bases each). This CDR3 is 12 amino acids long. Germline CDR1 is ENHRY and CDR2 is SYGVKD. For the CDR3, the DNA is TGTGCCATCAGAGACTTACCGGGGCCACGGGATTTC. This gives the protein CAIRDLPGPRDF.

The CDR3 region has the DNA TGTGCCAGCAGCGTCGAGAGGAGCACAGATACGCAGTATTTT. It encodes CASSVERSTDTQYF. The chain couples TRBV9 to TRBJ2-3; no clear D. The CDR3 has 14 amino acids. The germline V and J ends were trimmed by 2 bases and 0 bases, with 7 bases remaining between them. Germline V gives CDR1 SGDLS, CDR2 YYNGEE.

The chain couples TRBV30 to TRBJ1-2, with a possible D match to TRBD1 (5 bases). The CDR3 is made up of 12 amino acids. The ends were cut back, 4 bases at V and 7 bases at J, with 13 bases in the middle. In germline, CDR1 is GTSNPN, CDR2 SVGIG (reference sequence). CDR3 nucleotide sequence: TGTGCCTGGATGGGGCAATCCTCTGGCTACACCTTC. Its translation is CAWMGQSSGYTF.

This clonotype was picked up one time. The rearrangement joins TRBV9 to TRBJ2-7; D uncertain. The V end lost 4 bases, the J end lost 0 bases, and 14 bases lay between the germline ends. CDR1 is SGDLS and CDR2 is YYNGEE in the germline V gene. The CDR3 sequence is 15 residues long. The CDR3 coding sequence is TGTGCCAGCAGCTCCCTTGGGTCGAGCTCCTACGAGCAGTACTTC. Residues: CASSSLGSSSYEQYF.

The rearrangement uses TRBV10-3 and TRBJ2-3; TRBD2 might be the D (5 bases). The V gene lost 11 bases and the J gene lost 4 bases, with 19 bases spanning the gap. The CDR3 is 14 residues long. In germline, CDR1 is ENHRY, CDR2 SYGVKD. This CDR3 is CAARSGGRSDTQYF. CDR3 nucleotides: TGTGCCGCACGGTCCGGAGGACGGTCAGATACGCAGTATTTT.

The chain uses TRBV4-3 and TRBJ1-1; tentative D call: TRBD1 (6 bases). Per the germline V gene, CDR1 is LGHNA and CDR2 is YSLEER. Deletions cut 2 bases from V and 4 bases from J, with 11 bases between. This CDR3 spans 14 amino acids. The CDR3 region is CASSQNRAGTEAFF. The CDR3 DNA sequence: TGCGCCAGCAGCCAAAACAGGGCGGGCACTGAAGCTTTCTTT.

This clonotype was counted between two and nine times. The rearrangement joins TRBV20-1 to TRBJ1-4, with 7 positions matching TRBD1. V lost 6 bases to trimming and J lost 6 bases; unmatched junction nucleotides: 7. This CDR3 is 13 amino acids long. Germline CDR1 is DFQATT and CDR2 is SNEGSKA (reference sequence). In DNA, the CDR3 is TGCAGTGCCCGACAGGGCGGGGATGAAAAACTGTTTTTT. This gives the protein CSARQGGDEKLFF.

V usage is TRBV5-5 and J usage is TRBJ1-2; D is undetermined. Germline loops: CDR1 SGHKS, CDR2 YYEKEE (reference sequence). This CDR3 contains 15 residues. Trimming removed 4 bases at V and 4 bases at J, with 17 bases between. The CDR3 here is CASSPDLQVFYGYTF. The CDR3 DNA sequence: TGTGCCAGCAGCCCGGACCTACAAGTTTTCTATGGCTACACCTTC.

This clonotype was found a few times. J is TRBJ2-7 and V is TRBV29-1, with a possible D match to TRBD2 (5 bases). Germline values: CDR1 SQVTM, CDR2 ANQGSEA. Between the trimmed V and J ends, which lost 4 bases and 0 bases, there was a span of 7 bases. CDR3 length equals 12 residues. The CDR3 is CSVGESSYEQYF. The CDR3 bases are TGCAGCGTTGGGGAGAGCTCCTACGAGCAGTACTTC.

Only a few counts were recorded for this clonotype. The chain uses TRBV7-3 and TRBJ2-1, with 7 bases lining up with TRBD2. The CDR3 spans 16 residues. The V gene's germline CDR1 is SGHTA and CDR2 FQGTGA. V lost 0 bases and J lost 3; bases outside the gene matches: 5. For the CDR3, the DNA is TGTGCCAGCAGCTTAACGAGCGGGGACCACTACAATGAGCAGTTCTTC. Its translation: CASSLTSGDHYNEQFF.

This clonotype was recorded a few times. The rearrangement joins TRBV20-1 to TRBJ2-1; 8 bases map to TRBD2. The CDR3 is 13 residues long. With V trimmed by 4 bases and J by 9 bases, 8 bases remained unmatched. Germline CDR1 reads DFQATT; CDR2 reads SNEGSKA (reference sequence). For the CDR3, the DNA is TGCAGTGCTAAAGGGACTAGTTGGTTTGAGCAGTTCTTC. Translation: CSAKGTSWFEQFF.

The sample holds a few counts of this clonotype. The chain couples TRBV7-3 to TRBJ2-3; D ambiguous. Germline V CDR1 and CDR2: SGHTA, FQGTGA. The CDR3 has 11 residues. V lost 4 bases and J lost 11, with 10 bases in between. The DNA of the CDR3 is TGTGCCAGCAGCTCCGTCACGCAGCAGTATTTT. This gives the protein CASSSVTQQYF.

The gene calls are TRBV12-3 or TRBV12-4 and TRBJ2-6, with a weak D call TRBD2 (6 bases). CDR3 length: 18 amino acids. The V end lost 0 bases, the J end lost 0 bases, and 12 bases lay between the germline ends. The CDR3 here is CASSLASSVVSGANVLTF. In DNA form, the CDR3 reads TGTGCCAGCAGTTTAGCGTCTAGCGTGGTCTCTGGGGCCAACGTCCTGACTTTC.

The gene calls are TRBV5-5 and TRBJ1-5, with 9 nucleotides matching TRBD1. Germline values: CDR1 SGHKS, CDR2 YYEKEE (reference sequence). The CDR3 runs 13 residues. The V and J ends lost 4 bases and 6 bases, in that order; junction bases with no gene match: 2. As DNA, the CDR3 is TGTGCCAGCAGCGCGGACAGGGGTCAGCCCCAGCATTTT. Protein sequence: CASSADRGQPQHF. Combining the CDR3 with reference TRBV5-5 and TRBJ1-5 gives the whole variable domain DAGVTQSPTHLIKTRGQQVTLRCSPISGHKSVSWYQQVLGQGPQFIFQYYEKEERGRGNFPDRFSARQFPNYSSELNVNALLLGDSALYLCASSADRGQPQHFGDGTRLSIL.

This clonotype showed up many times. The CDR3 sequence is CASSSGRYEQYF. CDR3 sequence (DNA): TGTGCCAGCAGCTCCGGGCGTTACGAGCAGTACTTC. J is TRBJ2-7 and V is TRBV7-9; D is ambiguous. CDR1 is SEHNR and CDR2 is FQNEAQ in the germline V gene (reference sequence). Trimming removed 4 bases at V and 4 bases at J, with 8 bases between. The CDR3 sequence is 12 residues long.

The rearrangement uses TRBV4-3 and TRBJ1-2; TRBD1 agrees at 9 bases. The CDR3 sequence is 14 residues long. Trimming removed 0 bases from V and 8 bases from J; junction bases left unmatched: 4. Per the germline V gene, CDR1 is LGHNA and CDR2 is YSLEER. In DNA form, the CDR3 reads TGCGCCAGCAGCCAAGAACGGACAGGGGCCGGCTACACCTTC. Protein: CASSQERTGAGYTF.

The rearrangement uses TRBV6-2 or TRBV6-3 and TRBJ2-1; weak D call: TRBD2 (7 bases). The V end lost 5 bases, the J end lost 3 bases, and 14 bases lay between the germline ends. The CDR3 length is 15 residues. The germline V gene has CDR1 MNHEY and CDR2 SVGEGT. The CDR3 bases are TGTGCCAGCAGTCAAAAGGGGGGGTTCTACAATGAGCAGTTCTTC. It codes for CASSQKGGFYNEQFF.

This rearrangement joins TRBV5-1 to TRBJ2-3; D remains unclear. Trimming shortened V by 2 bases and J by 6 bases, and 16 bases separated the two germline ends. The germline CDR1 and CDR2 sequences are SGHRS and YFSETQ. The CDR3 is 15 amino acids. The CDR3 here is CASSFFSPTVDTQYF. The CDR3 bases are TGCGCCAGCAGCTTTTTTAGCCCAACAGTGGATACGCAGTATTTT.

This clonotype occurred many times. The V gene is TRBV20-1, the J gene TRBJ1-2; 7 nucleotides match TRBD1. The length of the CDR3 is 12 residues. Losses at the gene ends were 4 bases for V and 7 bases for J; bases not matched to a gene: 6. The germline V gene has CDR1 DFQATT and CDR2 SNEGSKA (reference sequence). The CDR3 spells CSAKGTVLGYTF. In nucleotides, the CDR3 is TGCAGTGCTAAAGGGACAGTCCTTGGCTACACCTTC.